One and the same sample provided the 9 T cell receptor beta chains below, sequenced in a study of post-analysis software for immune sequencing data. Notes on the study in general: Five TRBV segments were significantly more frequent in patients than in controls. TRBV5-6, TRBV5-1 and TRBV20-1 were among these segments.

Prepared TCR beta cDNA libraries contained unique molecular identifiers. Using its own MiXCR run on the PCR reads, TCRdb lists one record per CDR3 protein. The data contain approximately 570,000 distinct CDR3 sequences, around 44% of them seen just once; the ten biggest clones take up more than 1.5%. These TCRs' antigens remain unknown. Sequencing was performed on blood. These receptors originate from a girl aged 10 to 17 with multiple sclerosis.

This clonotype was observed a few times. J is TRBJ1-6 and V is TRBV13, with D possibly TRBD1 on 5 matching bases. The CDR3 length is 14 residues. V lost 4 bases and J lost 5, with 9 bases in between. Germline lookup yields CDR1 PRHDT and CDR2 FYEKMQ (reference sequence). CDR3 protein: CASSSGSNNSPLHF. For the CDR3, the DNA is TGTGCCAGCAGCTCAGGGTCTAATAATTCACCCCTCCACTTT.

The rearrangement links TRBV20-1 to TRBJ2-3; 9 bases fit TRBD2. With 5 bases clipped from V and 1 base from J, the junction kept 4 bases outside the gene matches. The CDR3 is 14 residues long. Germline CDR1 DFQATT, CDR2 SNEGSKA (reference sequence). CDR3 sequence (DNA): TGCAGTGCTCCAAGGACTAGCGGCACAGATACGCAGTATTTT. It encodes CSAPRTSGTDTQYF.

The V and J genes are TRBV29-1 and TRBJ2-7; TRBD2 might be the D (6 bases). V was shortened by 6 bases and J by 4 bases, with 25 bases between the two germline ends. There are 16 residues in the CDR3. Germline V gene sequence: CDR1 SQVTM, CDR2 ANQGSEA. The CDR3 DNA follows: TGCAGCGTGGCCTCCCTAAACTTGAGGAGGGAGTACGAGCAGTACTTC. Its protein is CSVASLNLRREYEQYF.

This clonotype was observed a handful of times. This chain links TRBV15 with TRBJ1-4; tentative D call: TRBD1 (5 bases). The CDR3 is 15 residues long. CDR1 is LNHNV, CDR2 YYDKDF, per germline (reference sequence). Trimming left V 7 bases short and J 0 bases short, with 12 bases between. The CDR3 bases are TGTGCCACCACCCCTGGGGGAGCAACTAATGAAAAACTGTTTTTT. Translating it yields CATTPGGATNEKLFF.

Here the CDR3 reads CASSLMRPGGRSEAFF. The CDR3 nucleotides are TGTGCCAGCAGCTTAATGCGGCCCGGGGGGCGTTCGGAAGCTTTCTTT. The chain couples TRBV7-9 to TRBJ1-1, with D maybe TRBD1 (6 bases). CDR1 and CDR2 from the germline V gene are SEHNR and FQNEAQ (reference sequence). The CDR3 extends over 16 amino acids. Deletions cut 2 bases from V and 8 bases from J, with 21 bases between. Together with reference TRBV7-9 and TRBJ1-1, the CDR3 gives the full variable domain: DTGVSQNPRHKITKRGQNVTFRCDPISEHNRLYWYRQTLGQGPEFLTYFQNEAQLEKSRLLSDRFSAERPKGSFSTLEIQRTEQGDSAMYLCASSLMRPGGRSEAFFGQGTRLTVV.

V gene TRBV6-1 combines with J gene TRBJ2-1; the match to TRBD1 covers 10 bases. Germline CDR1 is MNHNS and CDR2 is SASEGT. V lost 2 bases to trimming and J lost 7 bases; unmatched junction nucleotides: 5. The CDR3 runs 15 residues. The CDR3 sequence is CASSEWTGGANEQFF. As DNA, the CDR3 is TGTGCCAGCAGTGAATGGACAGGGGGGGCAAATGAGCAGTTCTTC.

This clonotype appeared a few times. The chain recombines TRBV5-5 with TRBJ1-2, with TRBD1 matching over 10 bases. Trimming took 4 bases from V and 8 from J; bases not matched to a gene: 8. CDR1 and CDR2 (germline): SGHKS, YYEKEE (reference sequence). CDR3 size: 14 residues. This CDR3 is CASSLTGGGRGYTF. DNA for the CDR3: TGTGCCAGCAGCCTGACAGGGGGCGGGCGAGGCTACACCTTC. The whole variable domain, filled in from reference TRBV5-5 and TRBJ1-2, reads DAGVTQSPTHLIKTRGQQVTLRCSPISGHKSVSWYQQVLGQGPQFIFQYYEKEERGRGNFPDRFSARQFPNYSSELNVNALLLGDSALYLCASSLTGGGRGYTFGSGTRLTVV.

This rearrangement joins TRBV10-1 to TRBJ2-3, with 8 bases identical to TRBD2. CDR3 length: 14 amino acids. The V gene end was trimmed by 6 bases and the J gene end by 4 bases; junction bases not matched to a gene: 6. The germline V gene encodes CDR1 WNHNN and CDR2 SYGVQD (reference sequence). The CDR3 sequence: CASSPGTRADTQYF. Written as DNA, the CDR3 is TGCGCCAGCAGCCCTGGGACTAGGGCAGATACGCAGTATTTT.

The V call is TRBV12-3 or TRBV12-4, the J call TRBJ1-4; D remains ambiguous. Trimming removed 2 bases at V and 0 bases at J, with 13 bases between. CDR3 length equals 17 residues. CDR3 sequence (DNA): TGTGCCAGCAGTTTAAACTGGTGGAAGACAACTAATGAAAAACTGTTTTTT. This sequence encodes CASSLNWWKTTNEKLFF.